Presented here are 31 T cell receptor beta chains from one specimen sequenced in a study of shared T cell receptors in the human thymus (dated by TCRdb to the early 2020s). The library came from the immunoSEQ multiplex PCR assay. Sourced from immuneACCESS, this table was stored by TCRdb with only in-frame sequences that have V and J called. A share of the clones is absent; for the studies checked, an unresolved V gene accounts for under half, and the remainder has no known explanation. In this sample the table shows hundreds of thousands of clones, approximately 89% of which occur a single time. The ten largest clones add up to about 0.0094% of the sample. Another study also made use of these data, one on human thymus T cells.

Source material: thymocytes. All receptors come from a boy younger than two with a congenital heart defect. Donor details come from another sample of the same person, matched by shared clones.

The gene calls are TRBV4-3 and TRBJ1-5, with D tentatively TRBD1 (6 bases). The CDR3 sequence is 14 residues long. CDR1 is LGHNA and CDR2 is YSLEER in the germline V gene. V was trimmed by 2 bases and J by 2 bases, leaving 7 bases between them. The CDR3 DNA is TGCGCCAGCAGCCAATCAGGGGGCAATCAGCCCCAGCATTTT. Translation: CASSQSGGNQPQHF.

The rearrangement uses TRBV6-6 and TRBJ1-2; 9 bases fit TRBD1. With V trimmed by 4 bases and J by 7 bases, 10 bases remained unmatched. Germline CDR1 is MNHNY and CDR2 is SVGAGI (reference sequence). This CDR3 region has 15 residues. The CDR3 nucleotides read TGTGCCAGCAGTTCCGTCCGGGACAGGGAAGGTGGCTACACCTTC. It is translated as CASSSVRDREGGYTF.

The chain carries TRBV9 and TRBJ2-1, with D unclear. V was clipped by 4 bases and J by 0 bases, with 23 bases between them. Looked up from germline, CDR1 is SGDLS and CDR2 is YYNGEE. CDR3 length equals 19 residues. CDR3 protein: CASSSTLGKAHSSYNEQFF. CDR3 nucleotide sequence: TGTGCCAGCAGCTCCACCCTCGGAAAGGCCCACAGCTCCTACAATGAGCAGTTCTTC.

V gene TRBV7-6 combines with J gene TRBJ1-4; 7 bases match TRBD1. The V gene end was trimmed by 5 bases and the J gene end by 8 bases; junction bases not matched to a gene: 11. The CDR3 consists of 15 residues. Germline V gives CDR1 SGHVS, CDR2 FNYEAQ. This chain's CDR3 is CASSPRQGSFEKLFF. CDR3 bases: TGTGCCAGCAGCCCGCGACAGGGAAGTTTCGAAAAACTGTTTTTT.

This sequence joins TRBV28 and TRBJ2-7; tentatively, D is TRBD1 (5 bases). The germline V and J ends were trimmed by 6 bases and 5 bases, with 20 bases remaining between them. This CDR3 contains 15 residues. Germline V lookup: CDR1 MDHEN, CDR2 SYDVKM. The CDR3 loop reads CASSRGRQPLNEQYF. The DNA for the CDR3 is TGTGCCAGCAGCCGAGGACGACAGCCCCTCAACGAGCAGTACTTC. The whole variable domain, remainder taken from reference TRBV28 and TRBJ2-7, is DVKVTQSSRYLVKRTGEKVFLECVQDMDHENMFWYRQDPGLGLRLIYFSYDVKMKEKGDIPEGYSVSREKKERFSLILESASTNQTSMYLCASSRGRQPLNEQYFGPGTRLTVT.

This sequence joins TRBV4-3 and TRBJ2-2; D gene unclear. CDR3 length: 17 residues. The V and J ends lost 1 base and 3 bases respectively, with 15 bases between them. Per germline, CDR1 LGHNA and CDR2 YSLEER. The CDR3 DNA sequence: TGCGCCAGCAGCCAAGGGGCAGGTAAAAAAGACACCGGGGAGCTGTTTTTT. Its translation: CASSQGAGKKDTGELFF.

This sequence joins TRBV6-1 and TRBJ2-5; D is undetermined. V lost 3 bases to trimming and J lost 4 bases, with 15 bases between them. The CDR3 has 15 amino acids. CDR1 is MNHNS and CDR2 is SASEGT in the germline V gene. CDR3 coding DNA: TGTGCCAGCAGTGACCTAGGTTCCGACGGAGAGACCCAGTACTTC. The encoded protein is CASSDLGSDGETQYF.

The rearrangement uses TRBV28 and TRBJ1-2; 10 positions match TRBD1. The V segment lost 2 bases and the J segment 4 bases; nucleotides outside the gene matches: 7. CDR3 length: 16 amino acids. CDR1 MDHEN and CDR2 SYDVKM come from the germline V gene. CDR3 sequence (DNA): TGTGCCAGCAGTTTAGGGGACAGGGGTTATTCCTATGGCTACACCTTC. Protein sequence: CASSLGDRGYSYGYTF.

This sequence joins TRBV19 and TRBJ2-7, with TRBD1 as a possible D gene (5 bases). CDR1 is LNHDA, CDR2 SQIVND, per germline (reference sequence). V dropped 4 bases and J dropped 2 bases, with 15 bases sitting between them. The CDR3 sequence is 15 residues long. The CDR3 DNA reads TGTGCCAGTAGTACCCTCGACAGACCCCCCTACGAGCAGTACTTC. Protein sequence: CASSTLDRPPYEQYF.

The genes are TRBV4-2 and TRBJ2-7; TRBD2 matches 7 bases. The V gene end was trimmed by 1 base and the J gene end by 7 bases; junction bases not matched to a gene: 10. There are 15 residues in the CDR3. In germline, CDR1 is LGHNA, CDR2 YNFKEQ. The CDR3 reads CASSQGDLGGGEQYF. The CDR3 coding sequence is TGTGCCAGCAGCCAAGGTGATCTCGGGGGAGGGGAGCAGTACTTC.

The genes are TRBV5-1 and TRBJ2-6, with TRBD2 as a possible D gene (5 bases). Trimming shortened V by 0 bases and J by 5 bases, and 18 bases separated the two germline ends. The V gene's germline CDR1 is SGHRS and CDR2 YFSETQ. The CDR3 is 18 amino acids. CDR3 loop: CASSLGVFSGNWANVLTF. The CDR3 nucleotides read TGCGCCAGCAGCTTGGGAGTTTTTTCGGGGAATTGGGCCAACGTCCTGACTTTC.

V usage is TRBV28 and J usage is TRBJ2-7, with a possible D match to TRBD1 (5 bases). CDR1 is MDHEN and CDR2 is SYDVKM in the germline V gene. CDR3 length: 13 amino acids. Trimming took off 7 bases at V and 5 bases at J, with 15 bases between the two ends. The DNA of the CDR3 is TGTGCCAGCAAGGAGAGGAAGGGGCACGAGCAGTACTTC. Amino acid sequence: CASKERKGHEQYF.

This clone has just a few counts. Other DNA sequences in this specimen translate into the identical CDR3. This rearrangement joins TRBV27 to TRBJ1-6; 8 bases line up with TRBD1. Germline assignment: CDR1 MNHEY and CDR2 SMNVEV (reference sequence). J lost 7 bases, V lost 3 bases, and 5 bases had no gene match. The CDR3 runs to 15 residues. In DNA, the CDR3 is TGTGCCAGCAGTTTCCTCCGGGACAGGAATTCACCCCTCCACTTT. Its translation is CASSFLRDRNSPLHF.

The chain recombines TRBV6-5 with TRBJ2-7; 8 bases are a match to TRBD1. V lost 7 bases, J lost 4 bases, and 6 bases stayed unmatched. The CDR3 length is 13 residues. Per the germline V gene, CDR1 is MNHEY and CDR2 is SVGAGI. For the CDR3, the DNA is TGTGCCAGCACAGGACAGGGACGGTACGAGCAGTACTTC. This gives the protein CASTGQGRYEQYF.

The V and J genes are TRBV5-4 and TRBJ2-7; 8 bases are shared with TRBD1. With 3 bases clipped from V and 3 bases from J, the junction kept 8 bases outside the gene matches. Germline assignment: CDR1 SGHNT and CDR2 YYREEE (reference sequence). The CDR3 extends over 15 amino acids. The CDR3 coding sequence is TGTGCCAGCAGCTACTCGGGACAGGAGGTCTACGAGCAGTACTTC. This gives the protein CASSYSGQEVYEQYF.

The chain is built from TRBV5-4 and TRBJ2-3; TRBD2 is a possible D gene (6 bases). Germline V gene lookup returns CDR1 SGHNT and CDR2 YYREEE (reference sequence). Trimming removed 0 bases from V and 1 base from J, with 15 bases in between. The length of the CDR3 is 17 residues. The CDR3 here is CASSLAGLLDRTDTQYF. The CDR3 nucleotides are TGTGCCAGCAGCTTGGCTGGACTACTTGACCGCACAGATACGCAGTATTTT. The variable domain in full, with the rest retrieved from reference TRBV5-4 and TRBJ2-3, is ETGVTQSPTHLIKTRGQQVTLRCSSQSGHNTVSWYQQALGQGPQFIFQYYREEENGRGNFPPRFSGLQFPNYSSELNVNALELDDSALYLCASSLAGLLDRTDTQYFGPGTRLTVL.

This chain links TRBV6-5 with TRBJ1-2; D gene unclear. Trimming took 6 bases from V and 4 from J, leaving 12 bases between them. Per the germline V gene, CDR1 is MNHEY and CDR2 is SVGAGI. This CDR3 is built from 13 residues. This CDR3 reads CASRTTPLYGYTF. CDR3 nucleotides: TGTGCCAGCAGGACAACCCCCCTCTATGGCTACACCTTC.

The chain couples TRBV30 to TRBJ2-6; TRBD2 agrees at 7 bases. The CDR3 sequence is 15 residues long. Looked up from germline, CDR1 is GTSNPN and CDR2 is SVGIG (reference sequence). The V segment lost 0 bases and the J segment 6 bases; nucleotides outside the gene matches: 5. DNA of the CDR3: TGTGCCTGGAGTGTACCCCTAGCGGAGGCCAACGTCCTGACTTTC. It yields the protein CAWSVPLAEANVLTF.

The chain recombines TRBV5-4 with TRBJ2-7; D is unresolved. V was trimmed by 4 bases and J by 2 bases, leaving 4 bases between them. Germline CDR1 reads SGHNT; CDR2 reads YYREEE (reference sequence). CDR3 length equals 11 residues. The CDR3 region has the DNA TGTGCCAGCAGCACACCCTACGAGCAGTACTTC. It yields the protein CASSTPYEQYF.

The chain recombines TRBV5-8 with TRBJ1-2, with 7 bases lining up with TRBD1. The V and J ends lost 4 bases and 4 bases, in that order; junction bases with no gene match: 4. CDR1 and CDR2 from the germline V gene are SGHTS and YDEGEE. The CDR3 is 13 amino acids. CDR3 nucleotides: TGTGCCAGCAGCACACAGGGGAGCTATGGCTACACCTTC. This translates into CASSTQGSYGYTF. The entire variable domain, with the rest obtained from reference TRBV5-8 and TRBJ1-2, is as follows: EAGVTQSPTHLIKTRGQQATLRCSPISGHTSVYWYQQALGLGLQFLLWYDEGEERNRGNFPPRFSGRQFPNYSSELNVNALELEDSALYLCASSTQGSYGYTFGSGTRLTVV.

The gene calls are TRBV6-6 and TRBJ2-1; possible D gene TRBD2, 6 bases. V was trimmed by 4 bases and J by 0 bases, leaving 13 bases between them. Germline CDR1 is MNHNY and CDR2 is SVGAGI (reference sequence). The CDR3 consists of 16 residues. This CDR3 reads CASSSKRVSSYNEQFF. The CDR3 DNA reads TGTGCCAGCAGTTCCAAGCGGGTAAGCTCCTACAATGAGCAGTTCTTC.

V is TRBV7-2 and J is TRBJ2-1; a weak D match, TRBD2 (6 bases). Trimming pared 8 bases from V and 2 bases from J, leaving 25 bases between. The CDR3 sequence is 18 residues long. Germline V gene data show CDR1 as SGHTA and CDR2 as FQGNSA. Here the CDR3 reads CASGETLLRDSTYNEQFF. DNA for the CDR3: TGTGCCAGCGGCGAGACCTTACTCCGGGACTCAACCTACAATGAGCAGTTCTTC.

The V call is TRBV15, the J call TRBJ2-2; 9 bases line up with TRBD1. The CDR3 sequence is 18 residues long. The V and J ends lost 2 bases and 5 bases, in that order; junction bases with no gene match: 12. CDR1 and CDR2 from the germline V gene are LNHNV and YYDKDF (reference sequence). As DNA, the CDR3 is TGTGCCACCAGCAGACCCAAACAAAAGACAGGGGGAACCGGGGAGCTGTTTTTT. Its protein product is CATSRPKQKTGGTGELFF.

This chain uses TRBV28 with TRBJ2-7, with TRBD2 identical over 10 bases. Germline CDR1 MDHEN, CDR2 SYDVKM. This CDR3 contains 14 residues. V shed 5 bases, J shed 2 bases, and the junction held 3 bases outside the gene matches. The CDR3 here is CASSGSGGPYEQYF. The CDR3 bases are TGTGCCAGCAGTGGTAGCGGGGGGCCCTACGAGCAGTACTTC.

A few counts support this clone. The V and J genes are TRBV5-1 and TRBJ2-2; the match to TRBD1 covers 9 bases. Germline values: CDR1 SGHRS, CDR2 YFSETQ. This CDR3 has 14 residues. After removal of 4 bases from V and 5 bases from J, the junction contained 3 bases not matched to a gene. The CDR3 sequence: CASSRGQGTGELFF. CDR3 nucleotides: TGCGCCAGCAGCCGGGGACAGGGAACCGGGGAGCTGTTTTTT.

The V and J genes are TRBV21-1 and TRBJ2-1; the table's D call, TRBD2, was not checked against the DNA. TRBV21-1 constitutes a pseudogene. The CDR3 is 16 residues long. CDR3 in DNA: TGTGCCAGCAGCAACGGAAGGATAGCGGGCTCCGATGAGCAGTTCTTC. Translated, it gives CASSNGRIAGSDEQFF.

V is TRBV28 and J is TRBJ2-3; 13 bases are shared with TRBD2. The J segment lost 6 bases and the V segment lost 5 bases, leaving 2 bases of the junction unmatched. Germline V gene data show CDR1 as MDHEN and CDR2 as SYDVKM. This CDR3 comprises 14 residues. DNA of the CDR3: TGTGCCAGCAGTGGGACTAGCGGGGAGGATACGCAGTATTTT. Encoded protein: CASSGTSGEDTQYF.

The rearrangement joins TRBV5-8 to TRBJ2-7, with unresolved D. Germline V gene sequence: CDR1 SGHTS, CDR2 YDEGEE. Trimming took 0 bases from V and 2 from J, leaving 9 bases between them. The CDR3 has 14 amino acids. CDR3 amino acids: CASSLEEKPYEQYF. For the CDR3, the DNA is TGTGCCAGCAGCTTGGAGGAGAAGCCCTACGAGCAGTACTTC. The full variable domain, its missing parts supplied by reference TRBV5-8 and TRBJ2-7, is EAGVTQSPTHLIKTRGQQATLRCSPISGHTSVYWYQQALGLGLQFLLWYDEGEERNRGNFPPRFSGRQFPNYSSELNVNALELEDSALYLCASSLEEKPYEQYFGPGTRLTVT.

CDR3 sequence (DNA): TGTGCCAGCAGACACAGGCTTTTGACGAACACTGAAGCTTTCTTT. Amino acid sequence: CASRHRLLTNTEAFF. This chain connects TRBV6-6 to TRBJ1-1; possibly TRBD1 for D (5 bases). The CDR3 extends over 15 amino acids. V lost 6 bases and J 1 base, leaving 15 bases between the germline ends. Germline-derived CDR1 and CDR2 are MNHNY and SVGAGI (reference sequence).

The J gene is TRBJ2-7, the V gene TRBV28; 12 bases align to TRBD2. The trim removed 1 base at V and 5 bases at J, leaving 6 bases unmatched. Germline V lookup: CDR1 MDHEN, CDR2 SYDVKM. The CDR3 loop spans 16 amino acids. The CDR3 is CASSLSTSGSPDEQYF. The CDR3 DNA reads TGTGCCAGCAGTTTATCGACTAGCGGGAGTCCGGACGAGCAGTACTTC.

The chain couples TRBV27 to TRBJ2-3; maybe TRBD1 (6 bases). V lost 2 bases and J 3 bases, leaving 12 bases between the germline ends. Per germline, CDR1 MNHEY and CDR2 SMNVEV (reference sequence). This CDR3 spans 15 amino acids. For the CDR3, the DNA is TGTGCCAGCAGTTTACAGAAACAGGGAACAGATACGCAGTATTTT. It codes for CASSLQKQGTDTQYF.